Detailed here is one T cell receptor (beta chain). Its specificity is not known. TCRdb passed the reads through MiXCR, listing each CDR3 protein once. The table records under 90,000 distinct CDR3 sequences, 20% to 25% of them present only once. This sample is part of a study of T cell repertoires in cytomegalovirus infection. About the study: Carrying CMV and the relevant HLA type showed in public TCR beta signatures.

The study, taken as a whole, reports: CMV-specific HLA-C-restricted TCR beta clonotypes dominated the ex vivo response. Pooled public TCR beta family frequency picked out CMV carriers with the relevant HLA.

With 2 bases clipped from V and 5 bases from J, the junction kept 3 bases outside the gene matches. Germline CDR1 is SGHKS and CDR2 is YYEKEE (reference sequence). CDR3 length equals 13 residues. This TCR was sampled from a human donor in good health (CMV status not recorded). Some clones in this sample may be carry-over from other donors' samples. The chain has TRBV5-5 and TRBJ1-1; 7 positions agree with TRBD1. Sequenced material: PBMCs, sequenced either directly or after in vitro stimulation (not recorded which). CDR3 sequence (DNA): TGTGCCAGCAGCTTTCAGGGGGGGACTGAAGCTTTCTTT. Translation: CASSFQGGTEAFF.